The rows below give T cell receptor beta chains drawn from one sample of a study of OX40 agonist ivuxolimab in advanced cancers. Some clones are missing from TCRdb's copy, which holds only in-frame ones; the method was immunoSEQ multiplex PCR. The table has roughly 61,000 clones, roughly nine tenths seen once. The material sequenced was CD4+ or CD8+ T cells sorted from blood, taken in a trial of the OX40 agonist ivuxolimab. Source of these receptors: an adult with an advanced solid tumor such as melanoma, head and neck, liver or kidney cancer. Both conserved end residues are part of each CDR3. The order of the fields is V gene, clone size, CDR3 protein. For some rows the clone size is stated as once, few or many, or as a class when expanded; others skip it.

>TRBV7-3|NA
CASSSGTGGYEQYF
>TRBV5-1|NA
CASSLRGQGIFTGELFF
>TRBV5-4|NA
CASSFPGLETQYF
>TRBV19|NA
CASSGVRGFGHEKLFF
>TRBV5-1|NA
CASSLDASGGGDEQFF
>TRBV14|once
CASSLRGANTEAFF
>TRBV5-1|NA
CASSWDRDRASYEQYF
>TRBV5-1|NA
CASSPTSGGAGADTQYF
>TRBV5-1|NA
CASSLVESSYEQYF
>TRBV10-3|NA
CASLSGGSSTDTQYF
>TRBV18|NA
CASSPGGEKLFF
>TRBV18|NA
CASSPGQADNSPLHF
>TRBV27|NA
CASSLSAGYGNQPQHF
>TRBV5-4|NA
CASSFGQGQETQYF
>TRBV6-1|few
CASSPGTDTYEQYF
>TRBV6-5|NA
CASSTGNSPLHF
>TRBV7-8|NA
CASSFWSSGANVLTF
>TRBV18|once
CASSPGQGANSPLHF
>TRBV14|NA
CASSTQGRSPLHF
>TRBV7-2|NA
CASSPRTDVNTEAFF
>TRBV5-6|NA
CASSSLLRDRAYEQYF
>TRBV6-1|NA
CASSVARVPYEQYF
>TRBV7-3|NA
CASSPWPGEGEQFF
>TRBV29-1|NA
CSVEARSKGYTIYF
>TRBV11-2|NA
CASSGIGGIGETQYF
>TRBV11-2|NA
CASSLDTGFSNEQFF
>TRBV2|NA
CASSEGGPAGYTF
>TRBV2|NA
CASSLDRGGEKLFF
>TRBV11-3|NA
CASSSQGDSYEQYF
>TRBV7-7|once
CASSLLGGVKNYGYTF
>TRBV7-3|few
CASSFGGNYEQYF
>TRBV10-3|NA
CAISEWPSRGTEAFF
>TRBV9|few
CASSGGYSNQPQHF
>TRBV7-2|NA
CASSPGRGRYF
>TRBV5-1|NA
CASSLVGGPNTEAFF
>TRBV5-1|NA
CASREGTGNTEAFF
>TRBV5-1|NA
CASSRDGQSYGYTF
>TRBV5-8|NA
CASSLGQIESTDTQYF
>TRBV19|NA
CASSIARSNIQYF
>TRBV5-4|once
CASSLRGQAYEQYF
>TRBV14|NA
CASSQELTGTQYF
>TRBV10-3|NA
CAIRGEGQNTEAFF
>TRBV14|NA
CASSQGRFGEAFF
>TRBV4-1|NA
CASSPRRLAGVDEQYF
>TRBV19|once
CASMKLGTSGGVNEQFF
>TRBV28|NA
CASSQGYDYGYTF
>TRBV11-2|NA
CASSLSLGGNTIYF
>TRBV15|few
CATSRARDNEKLFF
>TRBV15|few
CATSRDRGDQPQHF
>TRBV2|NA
CASRRGTARAKNIQYF
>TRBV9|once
CASSVLTDTQYF
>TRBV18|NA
CASSPRQGGVGAYGYTF
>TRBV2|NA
CASSPSRGNQPQHF
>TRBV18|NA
CASSPLWGLGEQYF